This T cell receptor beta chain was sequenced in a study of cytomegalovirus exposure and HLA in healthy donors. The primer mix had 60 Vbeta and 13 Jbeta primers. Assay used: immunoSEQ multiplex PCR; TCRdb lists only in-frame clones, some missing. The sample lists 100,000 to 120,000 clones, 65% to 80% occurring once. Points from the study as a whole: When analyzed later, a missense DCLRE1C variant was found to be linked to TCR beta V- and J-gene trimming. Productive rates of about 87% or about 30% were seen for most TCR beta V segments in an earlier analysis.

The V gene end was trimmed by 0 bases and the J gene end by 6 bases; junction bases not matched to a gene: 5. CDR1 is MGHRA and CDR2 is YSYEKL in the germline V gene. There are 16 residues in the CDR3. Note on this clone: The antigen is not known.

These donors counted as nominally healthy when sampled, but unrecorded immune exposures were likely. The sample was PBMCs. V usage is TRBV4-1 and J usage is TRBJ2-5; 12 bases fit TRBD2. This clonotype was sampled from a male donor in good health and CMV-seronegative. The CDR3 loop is CASSQDETSGRQTQYF. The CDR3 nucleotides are TGCGCCAGCAGCCAAGATGAGACTAGCGGGAGACAGACCCAGTACTTC.